This TCR beta chain was captured by sequencing in a study of blood T cells in healthy people across ages. As for this clonotype: Its antigen is unknown.

Each sample provided at least 5 micrograms of extracted total RNA. Overall study results and limits: Shifts in expanded clonotypes may have been confounded by donor CMV status, which was unknown.

Next came a second PCR, run for 7 to 11 cycles, which used a sample-barcoded 5' primer along with a J-beta primer mix. MiXCR, run by TCRdb on the 5' RACE reads, gives a single entry per CDR3 protein. The data hold about 600,000 distinct CDR3 sequences, with around 50% observed a single time. This CDR3 is 17 amino acids long. CDR1 SEHNR and CDR2 FQNEAQ come from the germline V gene (reference sequence). V dropped 5 bases and J dropped 2 bases, with 20 bases sitting between them. This TCR was sampled from a man at least 80 years old in good health. Sequencing input: blood. The chain joins TRBV7-9 to TRBJ2-3, with TRBD1 as a possible D gene (5 bases). The CDR3 sequence: CASSHLSGVGPTDTQYF. In DNA form, the CDR3 reads TGTGCCAGCAGCCACCTTTCGGGTGTGGGGCCCACAGATACGCAGTATTTT.